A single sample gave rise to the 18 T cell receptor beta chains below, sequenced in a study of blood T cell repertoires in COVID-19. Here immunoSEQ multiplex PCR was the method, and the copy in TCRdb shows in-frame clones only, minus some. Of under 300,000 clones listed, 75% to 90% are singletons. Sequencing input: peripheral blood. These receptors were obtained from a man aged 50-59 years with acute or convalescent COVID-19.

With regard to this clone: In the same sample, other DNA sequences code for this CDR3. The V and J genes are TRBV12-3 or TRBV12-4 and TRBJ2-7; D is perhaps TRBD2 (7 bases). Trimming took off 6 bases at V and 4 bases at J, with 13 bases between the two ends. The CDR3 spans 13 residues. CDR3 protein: CASSSGGPYEQYF. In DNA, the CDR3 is TGTGCCAGCAGCTCCGGGGGGCCGTACGAGCAGTACTTC.

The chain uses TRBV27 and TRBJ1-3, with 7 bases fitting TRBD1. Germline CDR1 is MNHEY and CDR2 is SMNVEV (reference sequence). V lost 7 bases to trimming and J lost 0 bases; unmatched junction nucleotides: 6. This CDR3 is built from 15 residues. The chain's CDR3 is CASTSYRGSGNTIYF. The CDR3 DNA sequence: TGTGCCAGCACGTCGTACAGGGGCTCTGGAAACACCATATATTTT.

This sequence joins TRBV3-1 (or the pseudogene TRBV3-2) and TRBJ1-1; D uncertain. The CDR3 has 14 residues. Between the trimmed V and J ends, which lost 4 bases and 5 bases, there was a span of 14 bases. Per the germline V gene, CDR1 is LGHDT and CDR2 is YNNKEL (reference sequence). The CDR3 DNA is TGTGCCAGCAGCCTCCCTCTAGCGGGGACTGAAGCTTTCTTT. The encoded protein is CASSLPLAGTEAFF.

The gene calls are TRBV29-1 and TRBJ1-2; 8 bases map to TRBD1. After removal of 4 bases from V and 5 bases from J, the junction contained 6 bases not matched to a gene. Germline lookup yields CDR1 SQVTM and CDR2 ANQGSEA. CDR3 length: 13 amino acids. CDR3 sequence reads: CSVAAGGAYGYTF. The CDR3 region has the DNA TGCAGCGTTGCGGCAGGGGGCGCTTATGGCTACACCTTC.

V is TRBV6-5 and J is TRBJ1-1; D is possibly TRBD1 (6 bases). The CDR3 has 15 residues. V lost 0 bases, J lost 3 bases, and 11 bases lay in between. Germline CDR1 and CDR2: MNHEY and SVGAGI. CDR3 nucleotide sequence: TGTGCCAGCAGTTACTCGGTGGCAGGGGACACTGAAGCTTTCTTT. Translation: CASSYSVAGDTEAFF.

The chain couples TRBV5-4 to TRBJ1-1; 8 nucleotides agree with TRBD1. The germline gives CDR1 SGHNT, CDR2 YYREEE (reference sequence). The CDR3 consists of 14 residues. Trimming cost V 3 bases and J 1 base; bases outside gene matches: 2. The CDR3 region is CASSYRGGNTEAFF. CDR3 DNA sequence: TGTGCCAGCAGCTACAGGGGGGGGAACACTGAAGCTTTCTTT.

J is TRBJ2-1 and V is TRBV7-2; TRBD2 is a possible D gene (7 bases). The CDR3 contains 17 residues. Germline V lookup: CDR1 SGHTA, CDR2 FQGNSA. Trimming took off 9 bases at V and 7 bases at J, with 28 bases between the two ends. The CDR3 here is CARTEPHRAGAGNEQFF. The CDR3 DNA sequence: TGTGCCAGAACCGAGCCCCACCGGGCGGGGGCAGGGAATGAGCAGTTCTTC.

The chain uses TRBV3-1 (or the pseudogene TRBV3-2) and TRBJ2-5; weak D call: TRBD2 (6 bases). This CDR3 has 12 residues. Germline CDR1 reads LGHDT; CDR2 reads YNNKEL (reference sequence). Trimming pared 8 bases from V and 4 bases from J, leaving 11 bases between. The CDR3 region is CASAEGSETQYF. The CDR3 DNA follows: TGTGCCAGCGCGGAGGGGTCAGAGACCCAGTACTTC.

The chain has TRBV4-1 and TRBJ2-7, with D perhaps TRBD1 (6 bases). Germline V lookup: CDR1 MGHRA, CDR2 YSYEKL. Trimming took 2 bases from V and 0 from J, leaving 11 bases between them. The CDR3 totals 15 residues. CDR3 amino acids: CASSQQGTLSYEQYF. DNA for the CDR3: TGCGCCAGCAGCCAACAGGGGACCCTCTCCTACGAGCAGTACTTC.

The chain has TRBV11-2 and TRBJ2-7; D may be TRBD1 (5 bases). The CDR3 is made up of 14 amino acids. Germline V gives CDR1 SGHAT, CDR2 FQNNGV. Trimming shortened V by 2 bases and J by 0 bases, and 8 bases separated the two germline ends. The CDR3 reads CASSLRGPSYEQYF. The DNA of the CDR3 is TGTGCCAGCAGCTTAAGGGGCCCCTCCTACGAGCAGTACTTC.

The CDR3 sequence: CASRISGAIGELFF. Here the CDR3 DNA reads TGTGCCAGCAGAATCTCTGGGGCGATCGGGGAGCTGTTTTTT. V is TRBV6-4 and J is TRBJ2-2; D may be TRBD1 (5 bases). Germline V gene data show CDR1 as MRHNA and CDR2 as SNTAGT. Trimming stripped 6 bases from V and 7 bases from J, with 15 bases between. The CDR3 is 14 amino acids.

The CDR3 is CASSSYRGQETQYF. The CDR3 DNA follows: TGTGCCAGCAGCTCTTACAGGGGCCAAGAGACCCAGTACTTC. The gene calls are TRBV11-2 and TRBJ2-5, with 7 nucleotides matching TRBD1. V lost 4 bases and J lost 1; bases outside the gene matches: 3. This CDR3 region has 14 residues. CDR1 and CDR2 (germline): SGHAT, FQNNGV.

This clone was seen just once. The CDR3 sequence: CASSLDRVGQPQHF. The CDR3 nucleotides read TGTGCCAGCAGCTTAGACAGGGTTGGTCAGCCCCAGCATTTT. The J gene is TRBJ1-5, the V gene TRBV7-9; a weak D match, TRBD1 (6 bases). CDR1 is SEHNR and CDR2 is FQNEAQ in the germline V gene (reference sequence). V was pared by 1 base and J by 6 bases, with 10 bases between. The length of the CDR3 is 14 residues. Full variable domain (rest looked up from reference TRBV7-9 and TRBJ1-5): DTGVSQNPRHKITKRGQNVTFRCDPISEHNRLYWYRQTLGQGPEFLTYFQNEAQLEKSRLLSDRFSAERPKGSFSTLEIQRTEQGDSAMYLCASSLDRVGQPQHFGDGTRLSIL.

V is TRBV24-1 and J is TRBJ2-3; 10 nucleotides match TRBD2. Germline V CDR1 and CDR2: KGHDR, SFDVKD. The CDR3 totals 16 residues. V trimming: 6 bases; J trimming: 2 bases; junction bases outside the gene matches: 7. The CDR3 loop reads CATSSALAGDTDTQYF. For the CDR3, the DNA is TGTGCCACCAGTAGTGCCCTAGCGGGGGACACAGATACGCAGTATTTT.

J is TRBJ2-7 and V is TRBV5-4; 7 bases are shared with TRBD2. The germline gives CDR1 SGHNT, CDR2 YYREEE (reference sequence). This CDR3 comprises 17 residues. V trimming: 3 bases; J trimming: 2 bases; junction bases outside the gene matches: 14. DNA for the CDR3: TGTGCCAGCAGCTCCACCCCCCTAGCGGCCAATACCTACGAGCAGTACTTC. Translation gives CASSSTPLAANTYEQYF.

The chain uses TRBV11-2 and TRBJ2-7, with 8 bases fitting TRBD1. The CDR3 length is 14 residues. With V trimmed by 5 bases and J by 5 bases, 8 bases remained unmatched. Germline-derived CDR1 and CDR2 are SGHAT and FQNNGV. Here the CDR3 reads CASSLMDREDEQYF. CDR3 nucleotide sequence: TGTGCCAGCAGCCTCATGGACAGGGAGGACGAGCAGTACTTC. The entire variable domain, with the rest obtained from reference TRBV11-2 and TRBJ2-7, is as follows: EAGVAQSPRYKIIEKRQSVAFWCNPISGHATLYWYQQILGQGPKLLIQFQNNGVVDDSQLPKDRFSAERLKGVDSTLKIQPAKLEDSAVYLCASSLMDREDEQYFGPGTRLTVT.

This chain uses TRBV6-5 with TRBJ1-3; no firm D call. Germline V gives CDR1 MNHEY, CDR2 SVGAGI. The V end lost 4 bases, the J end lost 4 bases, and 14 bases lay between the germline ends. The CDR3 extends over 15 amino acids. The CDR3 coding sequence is TGTGCCAGCAGTTCCCCCCGCAACGGGGGAAACACCATATATTTT. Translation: CASSSPRNGGNTIYF.

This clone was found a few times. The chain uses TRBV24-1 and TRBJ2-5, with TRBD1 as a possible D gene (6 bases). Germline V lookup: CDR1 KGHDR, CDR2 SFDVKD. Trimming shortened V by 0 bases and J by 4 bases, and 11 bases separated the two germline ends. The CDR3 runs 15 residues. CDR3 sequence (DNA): TGTGCCACCAGTGATTTGTTGGGACACGGAGAGACCCAGTACTTC. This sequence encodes CATSDLLGHGETQYF.